The 26 T cell receptor beta chains below all came from one sample that was sequenced in a study of T cells in Graves' hyperthyroidism and ophthalmopathy. TCR beta CDR3 sequences were amplified from RNA transcripts. HTBI primers were employed in a first-round RT-PCR of the TCR CDR3. Each CDR3 protein gets one entry after TCRdb re-called the multiplex PCR reads with MiXCR. The data hold about 380,000 distinct CDR3 sequences, with roughly 13% observed a single time. Specimen: blood. The source of these receptors is a man aged 25-45 years with Graves' hyperthyroidism that later progressed to Graves' ophthalmopathy.

This clonotype was seen a few times. This chain uses TRBV28 with TRBJ2-7; TRBD1 aligns across 8 bases. This CDR3 contains 16 residues. V gave up 5 bases and J gave up 4 bases; unmatched junction bases: 13. Germline V gene lookup returns CDR1 MDHEN and CDR2 SYDVKM. Written as DNA, the CDR3 is TGTGCCAGCAGTCCGCTCCTGACAGGGGAAGTTTACGAGCAGTACTTC. Amino acids: CASSPLLTGEVYEQYF.

This clonotype was detected many times. The V call is TRBV24-1, the J call TRBJ1-2; weak D call: TRBD1 (6 bases). This CDR3 has 13 residues. Trimming cost V 3 bases and J 8 bases, with 12 bases left between them. Germline CDR1 KGHDR, CDR2 SFDVKD. The CDR3 reads CATSDPRGGGYTF. DNA for the CDR3: TGTGCCACCAGTGATCCCCGAGGGGGAGGCTACACCTTC.

This clonotype was seen repeatedly, ten times or more. The chain has TRBV28 and TRBJ1-6; a possible D gene is TRBD1 (6 bases). Trimming took 6 bases from V and 0 from J, leaving 12 bases between them. This CDR3 has 16 amino acids. Germline V CDR1 and CDR2: MDHEN, SYDVKM. CDR3 region: CASRTLDSSYNSPLHF. CDR3 bases: TGTGCCAGCAGGACCTTGGACAGCTCCTATAATTCACCCCTCCACTTT.

This clonotype was detected many times. The chain has TRBV18 and TRBJ2-1; D uncertain. CDR3 length: 13 residues. The germline gives CDR1 KGHSH, CDR2 LQKENI. V shed 4 bases and J shed 7 bases, with 11 bases lying between them. CDR3 DNA sequence: TGTGCCAGCTCACTGACCATGAAGAATGAGCAGTTCTTC. It codes for CASSLTMKNEQFF.

This clonotype was seen repeatedly, ten times or more. The V call is TRBV7-6, the J call TRBJ2-6; the D gene is possibly TRBD2 (5 bases). The CDR3 is made up of 15 amino acids. Deletions cut 5 bases from V and 0 bases from J, with 8 bases between. CDR1 is SGHVS and CDR2 is FNYEAQ in the germline V gene. Here the CDR3 DNA reads TGTGCCAGCAGCAGGCGGGTCTCTGGGGCCAACGTCCTGACTTTC. Protein product: CASSRRVSGANVLTF.

This clonotype was recorded at least ten times. CDR3 in DNA: TGTGCCAGCAGTTACTCCACAGGGCTGAACACTGAAGCTTTCTTT. Its translation is CASSYSTGLNTEAFF. The chain combines TRBV27 with TRBJ1-1, with D tentatively TRBD1 (6 bases). Germline lookup yields CDR1 MNHEY and CDR2 SMNVEV (reference sequence). The CDR3 runs to 15 residues. The V gene lost 4 bases and the J gene lost 0 bases, with 12 bases spanning the gap.

The genes are TRBV6-2 or TRBV6-3 and TRBJ2-6; a weak D match, TRBD1 (5 bases). Between the trimmed V and J ends, which lost 2 bases and 4 bases, there was a span of 9 bases. This CDR3 has 15 amino acids. Germline values: CDR1 MNHEY, CDR2 SVGEGT. The CDR3 DNA follows: TGTGCCAGCAGTTACCTTAGACAGGGGGCCAACGTCCTGACTTTC. Translating it yields CASSYLRQGANVLTF.

The rearrangement joins TRBV7-9 to TRBJ1-3; tentatively, D is TRBD1 (5 bases). Germline-derived CDR1 and CDR2 are SEHNR and FQNEAQ (reference sequence). V gave up 5 bases and J gave up 4 bases, with 12 bases separating them. The CDR3 consists of 14 residues. For the CDR3, the DNA is TGTGCCAGCAGCCCCGACAGTAGGGGAAACACCATATATTTT. It is translated as CASSPDSRGNTIYF. The whole variable domain, filled in from reference TRBV7-9 and TRBJ1-3, reads DTGVSQNPRHKITKRGQNVTFRCDPISEHNRLYWYRQTLGQGPEFLTYFQNEAQLEKSRLLSDRFSAERPKGSFSTLEIQRTEQGDSAMYLCASSPDSRGNTIYFGEGSWLTVV.

The chain joins TRBV29-1 to TRBJ1-4; tentative D call: TRBD1 (5 bases). V was clipped by 5 bases and J by 3 bases, with 13 bases between them. This CDR3 has 14 residues. Germline loops: CDR1 SQVTM, CDR2 ANQGSEA. This CDR3 reads CSVNWGAPNEKLFF. The DNA for the CDR3 is TGCAGCGTTAATTGGGGCGCTCCTAATGAAAAACTGTTTTTT.

This clonotype appeared many times. This chain joins TRBV5-1 and TRBJ2-1, with 8 bases fitting TRBD2. Germline CDR1 reads SGHRS; CDR2 reads YFSETQ. This CDR3 contains 15 residues. J was trimmed by 7 bases and V by 5 bases; bases with no gene match: 11. The CDR3 protein is CASRRSGGTGNEQFF. The CDR3 DNA follows: TGCGCCAGCAGGAGGAGCGGGGGAACTGGGAATGAGCAGTTCTTC.

This clonotype occurred many times. The CDR3 is CASSLAPRQETQYF. CDR3 nucleotides: TGTGCCAGCAGCTTAGCCCCACGTCAAGAGACCCAGTACTTC. The rearrangement uses TRBV13 and TRBJ2-5; D ambiguous. Germline values: CDR1 PRHDT, CDR2 FYEKMQ (reference sequence). Trimming took 1 base from V and 2 from J, leaving 8 bases between them. CDR3 size: 14 residues.

This clonotype was found many times. The V gene is TRBV28, the J gene TRBJ1-5, with D perhaps TRBD1 (5 bases). V lost 5 bases, J lost 7 bases, and 12 bases lay in between. Per germline, CDR1 MDHEN and CDR2 SYDVKM. CDR3 length: 13 amino acids. CDR3 coding DNA: TGTGCCAGCAGTCCAGGGTTATGGCAGCCCCAGCATTTT. Translation gives CASSPGLWQPQHF.

This clonotype appeared many times. The chain joins TRBV7-3 to TRBJ2-1; unclear D gene. Germline V gene data show CDR1 as SGHTA and CDR2 as FQGTGA. The CDR3 totals 13 residues. V was cut by 3 bases and J by 4 bases, with 7 bases left in between. The CDR3 DNA reads TGTGCCAGCAGCTTGGATTTTTACAATGAGCAGTTCTTC. Translation: CASSLDFYNEQFF.

The table lists this clonotype with a few counts. V and J are TRBV6-1 and TRBJ2-1, with a tentative D call TRBD2 (5 bases). This CDR3 comprises 13 residues. From germline, CDR1 is MNHNS and CDR2 SASEGT. With 8 bases removed from V and 7 bases from J, the gap between germline ends came to 15 bases. CDR3 DNA: TGTGCCAGCGTCCGGATTACGGGGAATGAGCAGTTCTTC. Protein: CASVRITGNEQFF.

This clonotype was counted ten times or more. The chain is built from TRBV5-1 and TRBJ2-1; D is perhaps TRBD2 (5 bases). The CDR3 covers 15 residues. The germline gives CDR1 SGHRS, CDR2 YFSETQ. V was pared by 1 base and J by 2 bases, with 10 bases between. This chain's CDR3 is CASSLYGETYNEQFF. The CDR3 coding sequence is TGCGCCAGCAGCTTGTACGGGGAAACCTACAATGAGCAGTTCTTC.

This clonotype has ten or more counts. The chain is built from TRBV11-2 and TRBJ2-3; tentative D call: TRBD2 (6 bases). The CDR3 is 14 residues long. CDR1 is SGHAT and CDR2 is FQNNGV in the germline V gene. The V end lost 8 bases, the J end lost 4 bases, and 16 bases lay between the germline ends. CDR3 bases: TGTGCCAGCTTAGTTGCGGCTAGCGCAGATACGCAGTATTTT. Protein sequence: CASLVAASADTQYF.

In this sample, this clonotype turned up many times. V and J are TRBV6-5 and TRBJ1-4, with a possible D match to TRBD1 (6 bases). Germline V gene sequence: CDR1 MNHEY, CDR2 SVGAGI. V gave up 2 bases and J gave up 11 bases, with 18 bases separating them. The CDR3 is 15 residues long. The CDR3 DNA sequence: TGTGCCAGCAGTTACGACAGGCGGCCCACACCCAAACTGTTTTTT. Translated: CASSYDRRPTPKLFF.

The chain combines TRBV6-1 with TRBJ2-7; 9 bases line up with TRBD2. J was trimmed by 1 base and V by 7 bases; bases with no gene match: 11. In germline, CDR1 is MNHNS, CDR2 SASEGT. The CDR3 has 16 amino acids. The DNA of the CDR3 is TGTGCCAGCAACTCCCCGCTAGCGGGGCGGTCCTACGAGCAGTACTTC. Encoded protein: CASNSPLAGRSYEQYF.

This clonotype has more than one count but fewer than ten. The genes are TRBV12-3 or TRBV12-4 and TRBJ2-4; D possibly corresponds to TRBD1 (6 bases). The CDR3 length is 16 residues. V was shortened by 6 bases and J by 0 bases, with 15 bases between the two germline ends. In nucleotides, the CDR3 is TGTGCCAGCAGCCCAACAGGGACCTTAGCCAAAAACATTCAGTACTTC. Translation gives CASSPTGTLAKNIQYF.

This clonotype showed up many times. The chain employs TRBV7-9 and TRBJ2-7; D is unclear. Trimming removed 3 bases from V and 3 bases from J, with 12 bases in between. The CDR3 length is 14 residues. Looked up from germline, CDR1 is SEHNR and CDR2 is FQNEAQ (reference sequence). The CDR3 is CASSFPDRNYEQYF. CDR3 nucleotides: TGTGCCAGCAGCTTTCCGGACCGAAACTACGAGCAGTACTTC.

This clonotype has more than one count but fewer than ten. The gene calls are TRBV11-2 and TRBJ2-1, with TRBD2 matching 12 bases. V trimming: 1 base; J trimming: 10 bases; junction bases outside the gene matches: 5. The CDR3 is made up of 15 amino acids. Germline CDR1 and CDR2: SGHAT and FQNNGV. CDR3 sequence (DNA): TGTGCCAGCAGCTTAGGGACTAGCGGGGCTAGAGAGCAGTTCTTC. Protein sequence: CASSLGTSGAREQFF.

This clonotype was observed many times. The genes are TRBV2 and TRBJ2-5; D is uncertain. The V end lost 10 bases, the J end lost 2 bases, and 17 bases lay between the germline ends. This CDR3 is built from 14 residues. The germline CDR1 and CDR2 sequences are SNHLY and FYNNEI. The CDR3 protein is CATIAGWGQETQYF. The CDR3, as DNA: TGTGCCACCATTGCCGGGTGGGGTCAAGAGACCCAGTACTTC.

At least ten counts were recorded for this clonotype. Here the CDR3 reads CASSEDRDTQYF. The CDR3 DNA reads as TGTGCCAGCAGTGAAGATCGCGATACGCAGTATTTT. The rearrangement joins TRBV2 to TRBJ2-3; D gene ambiguous. The length of the CDR3 is 12 residues. CDR1 and CDR2 from the germline V gene are SNHLY and FYNNEI. Between the trimmed V and J ends, which lost 1 base and 6 bases, there was a span of 5 bases.

In its sample, this clonotype was seen many times. The rearrangement uses TRBV28 and TRBJ1-2, with 9 positions matching TRBD1. Trimming at V came to 4 bases and at J to 4 bases, leaving 4 bases not matched to a gene. Germline CDR1 and CDR2: MDHEN and SYDVKM. The CDR3 runs 14 residues. The CDR3 spells CASSSGQGLYGYTF. CDR3 nucleotides: TGTGCCAGCAGTTCGGGACAGGGTCTCTATGGCTACACCTTC.

At least ten counts were recorded for this clonotype. This sequence joins TRBV18 and TRBJ1-1; the D gene is possibly TRBD1 (5 bases). The CDR3 runs to 14 residues. Trimming left V 5 bases short and J 0 bases short, with 10 bases between. Looked up from germline, CDR1 is KGHSH and CDR2 is LQKENI. The CDR3 region is CASSKGTVNTEAFF. CDR3 bases: TGTGCCAGCTCAAAAGGGACGGTGAACACTGAAGCTTTCTTT.

This clonotype was detected a few times. The rearrangement joins TRBV7-9 to TRBJ2-7; no definite D call. CDR1 is SEHNR and CDR2 is FQNEAQ in the germline V gene (reference sequence). V shed 3 bases and J shed 0 bases, with 9 bases lying between them. CDR3 length equals 14 residues. CDR3 nucleotide sequence: TGTGCCAGCAGCTTGTGGGGTACCTCCTACGAGCAGTACTTC. Translated: CASSLWGTSYEQYF.